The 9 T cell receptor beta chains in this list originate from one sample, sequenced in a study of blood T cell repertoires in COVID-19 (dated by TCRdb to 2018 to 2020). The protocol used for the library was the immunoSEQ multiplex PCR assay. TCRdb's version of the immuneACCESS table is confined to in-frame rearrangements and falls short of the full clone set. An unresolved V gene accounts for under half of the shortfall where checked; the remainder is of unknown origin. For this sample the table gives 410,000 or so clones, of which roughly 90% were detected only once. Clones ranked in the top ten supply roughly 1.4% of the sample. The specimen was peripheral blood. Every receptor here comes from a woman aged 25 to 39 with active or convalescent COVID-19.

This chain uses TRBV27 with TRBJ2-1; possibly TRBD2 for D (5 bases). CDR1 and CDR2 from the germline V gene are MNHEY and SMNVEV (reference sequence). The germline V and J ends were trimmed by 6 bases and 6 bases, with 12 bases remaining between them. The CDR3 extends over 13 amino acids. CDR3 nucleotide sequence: TGTGCCAGCAGACCTAGCCGGAGCAATGAGCAGTTCTTC. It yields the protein CASRPSRSNEQFF.

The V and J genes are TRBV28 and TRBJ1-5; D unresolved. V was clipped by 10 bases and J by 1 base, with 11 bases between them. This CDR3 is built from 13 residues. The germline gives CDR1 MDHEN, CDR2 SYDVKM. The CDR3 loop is CANSRGSNQPQHF. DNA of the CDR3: TGTGCCAACTCTCGGGGAAGCAATCAGCCCCAGCATTTT. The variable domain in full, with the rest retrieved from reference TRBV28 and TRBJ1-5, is DVKVTQSSRYLVKRTGEKVFLECVQDMDHENMFWYRQDPGLGLRLIYFSYDVKMKEKGDIPEGYSVSREKKERFSLILESASTNQTSMYLCANSRGSNQPQHFGDGTRLSIL.

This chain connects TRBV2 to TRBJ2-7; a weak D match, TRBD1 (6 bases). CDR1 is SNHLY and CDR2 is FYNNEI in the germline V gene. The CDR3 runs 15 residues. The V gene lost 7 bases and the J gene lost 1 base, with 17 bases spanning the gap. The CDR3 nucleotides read TGTGCCAGCACCCTTGGTCAGGGGTGGTCCTACGAGCAGTACTTC. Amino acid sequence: CASTLGQGWSYEQYF.

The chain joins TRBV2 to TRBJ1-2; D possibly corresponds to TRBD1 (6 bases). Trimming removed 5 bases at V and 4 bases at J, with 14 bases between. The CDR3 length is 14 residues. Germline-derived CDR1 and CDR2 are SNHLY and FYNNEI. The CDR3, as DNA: TGTGCCAGCAGTACCCAGGGGCTGCTCTATGGCTACACCTTC. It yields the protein CASSTQGLLYGYTF.

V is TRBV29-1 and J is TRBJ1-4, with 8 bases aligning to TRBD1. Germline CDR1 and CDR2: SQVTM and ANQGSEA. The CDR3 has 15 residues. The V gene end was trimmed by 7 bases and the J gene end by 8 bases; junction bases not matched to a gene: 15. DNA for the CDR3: TGCAGCGCCAAGCTCGGGCAGGGGGCGCCCGAAAAACTGTTTTTT. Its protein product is CSAKLGQGAPEKLFF.

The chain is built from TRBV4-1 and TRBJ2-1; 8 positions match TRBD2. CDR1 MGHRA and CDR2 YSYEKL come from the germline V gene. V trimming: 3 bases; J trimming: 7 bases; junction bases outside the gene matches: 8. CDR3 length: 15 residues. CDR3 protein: CASSHTGGPENEQFF. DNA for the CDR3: TGCGCCAGCAGCCACACGGGGGGGCCCGAGAATGAGCAGTTCTTC.

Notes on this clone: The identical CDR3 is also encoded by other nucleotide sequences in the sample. CDR3 protein: CASSSGQGSYEQYF. In nucleotides, the CDR3 is TGCGCCAGCAGCTCCGGACAGGGGTCCTACGAGCAGTACTTC. V usage is TRBV5-1 and J usage is TRBJ2-7, with 9 bases aligning to TRBD1. CDR3 length: 14 residues. V shed 3 bases, J shed 1 base, and the junction held 2 bases outside the gene matches. In germline, CDR1 is SGHRS, CDR2 YFSETQ.

Here the CDR3 DNA reads TGTGCCAGCAGTTCTCGAGAGGCAGACTACGAGCAGTACTTC. This gives the protein CASSSREADYEQYF. The rearrangement links TRBV6-5 to TRBJ2-7; D gene ambiguous. Germline CDR1 is MNHEY and CDR2 is SVGAGI. Trimming left V 4 bases short and J 3 bases short, with 13 bases between. CDR3 length: 14 residues.

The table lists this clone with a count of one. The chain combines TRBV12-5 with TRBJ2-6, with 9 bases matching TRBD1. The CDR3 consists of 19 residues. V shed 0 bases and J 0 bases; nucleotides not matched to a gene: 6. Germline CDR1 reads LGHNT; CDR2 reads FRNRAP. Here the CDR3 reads CASGLVLTGGYSGANVLTF. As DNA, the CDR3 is TGTGCTAGTGGTTTGGTCCTGACAGGGGGGTACTCTGGGGCCAACGTCCTGACTTTC.